These 27 T cell receptor beta chains came from one sample sequenced in a study of OX40 agonist ivuxolimab in advanced cancers. This table comes from immunoSEQ multiplex PCR, and its TCRdb copy is limited to in-frame clones, with some not included. The sample contains roughly 90,000 clones, around 85% of which appear only once. The input for sequencing was CD4+ or CD8+ T cells sorted from blood, taken in a trial of the OX40 agonist ivuxolimab. These receptors were taken from an adult with an advanced solid tumor such as melanoma, head and neck, liver or kidney cancer.

This clone has a single count. The rearrangement joins TRBV28 to TRBJ1-5, with D possibly being TRBD1 (6 bases). The germline V gene has CDR1 MDHEN and CDR2 SYDVKM. Trimming removed 6 bases at V and 2 bases at J, with 17 bases between. The CDR3 has 16 residues. The CDR3 loop is CASSFTGLGGNQPQHF. CDR3 DNA sequence: TGTGCCAGCAGCTTTACAGGGTTAGGGGGCAATCAGCCCCAGCATTTT.

As to this clone: A junction boundary mismatches the germline segment, possibly from a read error. V is TRBV29-1 and J is TRBJ1-2; the match to TRBD1 covers 9 bases. The CDR3 totals 13 residues. Germline CDR1 SQVTM, CDR2 ANQGSEA. CDR3 in DNA: TGCAGCGCTGAACAGGGGGCAGGACGAGGCTACACCTTC. It is translated as CSAEQGAGRGYTF.

This clone has a handful of counts. V is TRBV15 and J is TRBJ2-7; perhaps TRBD1 as D (5 bases). This CDR3 contains 14 residues. CDR1 is LNHNV, CDR2 YYDKDF, per germline (reference sequence). V lost 6 bases and J lost 0, with 12 bases in between. The CDR3 spells CATRRTLSSYEQYF. The CDR3 region has the DNA TGTGCCACCAGACGGACACTAAGCTCCTACGAGCAGTACTTC. Full variable domain (rest looked up from reference TRBV15 and TRBJ2-7): DAMVIQNPRYQVTQFGKPVTLSCSQTLNHNVMYWYQQKSSQAPKLLFHYYDKDFNNEADTPDNFQSRRPNTSFCFLDIRSPGLGDTAMYLCATRRTLSSYEQYFGPGTRLTVT.

The CDR3 reads CASRPLAGGRYNEQFF. DNA for the CDR3: TGTGCCAGCAGACCACTAGCGGGGGGTAGGTACAATGAGCAGTTCTTC. The chain couples TRBV28 to TRBJ2-1; the match to TRBD2 covers 12 bases. V gave up 6 bases and J gave up 4 bases; unmatched junction bases: 7. From germline, CDR1 is MDHEN and CDR2 SYDVKM. CDR3 length: 16 residues.

V and J are TRBV10-3 and TRBJ2-3, with TRBD1 matching 10 bases. The CDR3 spans 15 residues. Trimming took 8 bases from V and 3 from J; bases not matched to a gene: 8. Germline V gives CDR1 ENHRY, CDR2 SYGVKD. Here the CDR3 DNA reads TGTGCCATCGAGCCGGGACAGGGGTCGACAGATACGCAGTATTTT. As protein: CAIEPGQGSTDTQYF.

The chain joins TRBV28 to TRBJ2-1, with 7 bases that match TRBD2. This CDR3 is built from 15 residues. CDR1 is MDHEN and CDR2 is SYDVKM in the germline V gene. The junction had 3 bases not matched to a gene; V was cut back by 3 bases and J by 1 base. In DNA, the CDR3 is TGTGCCAGCAGTTTGGGCGGGAGTTCCTACAATGAGCAGTTCTTC. Amino acids: CASSLGGSSYNEQFF.

The J gene is TRBJ1-1, the V gene TRBV11-2; D unclear. Between the trimmed V and J ends, which lost 1 base and 0 bases, there was a span of 15 bases. CDR1 is SGHAT and CDR2 is FQNNGV in the germline V gene. This CDR3 is 17 amino acids long. The CDR3 is CASSLGSRREMNTEAFF. CDR3 in DNA: TGTGCCAGCAGCTTAGGTAGCAGACGAGAGATGAACACTGAAGCTTTCTTT.

This chain links TRBV7-3 with TRBJ2-5; 11 nucleotides agree with TRBD1. CDR3 length equals 18 residues. Trimming at V came to 5 bases and at J to 2 bases, leaving 13 bases not matched to a gene. Germline-derived CDR1 and CDR2 are SGHTA and FQGTGA. The CDR3 coding sequence is TGTGCCAGCAGCCCCCACCGAGCCGGGACAGGGGGACAAGAGACCCAGTACTTC. It encodes CASSPHRAGTGGQETQYF.

The chain joins TRBV9 to TRBJ1-1, with D hard to call. Per germline, CDR1 SGDLS and CDR2 YYNGEE. V lost 4 bases, J lost 1 base, and 11 bases lay in between. This CDR3 is 14 amino acids long. The CDR3 DNA reads as TGTGCCAGCAGCCCTACGGGAGAGAACACTGAAGCTTTCTTT. Translation gives CASSPTGENTEAFF.

The rearrangement joins TRBV7-9 to TRBJ1-2; D is unclear. The CDR3 spans 12 residues. Looked up from germline, CDR1 is SEHNR and CDR2 is FQNEAQ (reference sequence). Deletions cut 2 bases from V and 6 bases from J, with 7 bases between. This CDR3 is CASSLKEHGYTF. The CDR3 nucleotides are TGTGCCAGCAGCTTAAAGGAGCATGGCTACACCTTC.

The table lists this clone with a count of one. V gene TRBV20-1 combines with J gene TRBJ2-1, with unresolved D. V gave up 4 bases and J gave up 6 bases, with 7 bases separating them. Germline lookup yields CDR1 DFQATT and CDR2 SNEGSKA (reference sequence). The CDR3 length is 11 residues. In nucleotides, the CDR3 is TGCAGTGCTACGGACGCCAATGAGCAGTTCTTC. It specifies CSATDANEQFF.

The chain uses TRBV5-4 and TRBJ2-3; D may correspond to TRBD1 or TRBD2 (5 bases each). CDR3 length: 19 amino acids. Germline V CDR1 and CDR2: SGHNT, YYREEE (reference sequence). V was cut by 3 bases and J by 6 bases, with 29 bases left in between. The DNA for the CDR3 is TGTGCCAGCAGCTCAGGACGGGGCAGGGCCCCCCCACACGCGGATACGCAGTATTTT. As protein: CASSSGRGRAPPHADTQYF.

The chain has TRBV28 and TRBJ2-7; D tentatively reads TRBD1 or TRBD2 (5 bases each). The CDR3 extends over 15 amino acids. V was shortened by 1 base and J by 2 bases, with 12 bases between the two germline ends. Germline V gene data show CDR1 as MDHEN and CDR2 as SYDVKM. The CDR3 DNA follows: TGTGCCAGCAGTTTATTCGGGACGGACACCTACGAGCAGTACTTC. Amino acids: CASSLFGTDTYEQYF. Based on the CDR3 plus reference TRBV28 and TRBJ2-7, the full variable domain is DVKVTQSSRYLVKRTGEKVFLECVQDMDHENMFWYRQDPGLGLRLIYFSYDVKMKEKGDIPEGYSVSREKKERFSLILESASTNQTSMYLCASSLFGTDTYEQYFGPGTRLTVT.

This chain links TRBV15 with TRBJ1-4; 8 bases line up with TRBD1. This CDR3 has 15 residues. V lost 5 bases, J lost 4 bases, and 6 bases stayed unmatched. Germline V gene data show CDR1 as LNHNV and CDR2 as YYDKDF (reference sequence). The CDR3 region has the DNA TGTGCCACCAGCGGCCGACAGGGGTATAATGAAAAACTGTTTTTT. Its protein product is CATSGRQGYNEKLFF. Full variable domain (outside the CDR3, taken from reference TRBV15 and TRBJ1-4): DAMVIQNPRYQVTQFGKPVTLSCSQTLNHNVMYWYQQKSSQAPKLLFHYYDKDFNNEADTPDNFQSRRPNTSFCFLDIRSPGLGDTAMYLCATSGRQGYNEKLFFGSGTQLSVL.

The chain links TRBV5-1 to TRBJ1-2; 7 bases are shared with TRBD1. V trimming: 0 bases; J trimming: 8 bases; junction bases outside the gene matches: 7. The length of the CDR3 is 14 residues. Germline CDR1 is SGHRS and CDR2 is YFSETQ. The chain's CDR3 is CASSLEGGMGGYTF. In DNA, the CDR3 is TGCGCCAGCAGCTTGGAAGGGGGCATGGGAGGCTACACCTTC.

In this sample, this clone turned up once. CDR3 loop: CASRLTGSSTEAFF. CDR3 nucleotides: TGTGCCAGCAGGCTCACAGGCTCCTCCACTGAAGCTTTCTTT. This chain connects TRBV28 to TRBJ1-1, with D perhaps matching TRBD1 (5 bases). This CDR3 contains 14 residues. Trimming left V 6 bases short and J 4 bases short, with 15 bases between. Germline V gene data show CDR1 as MDHEN and CDR2 as SYDVKM.

This rearrangement joins TRBV28 to TRBJ1-4; D remains ambiguous. CDR1 is MDHEN, CDR2 SYDVKM, per germline. There are 12 residues in the CDR3. V lost 8 bases, J lost 8 bases, and 12 bases lay in between. CDR3 DNA: TGTGCCAGCGGAGCGGGGTACGAAAAACTGTTTTTT. Its protein is CASGAGYEKLFF.

The V call is TRBV7-8, the J call TRBJ1-4; D may be TRBD1 (5 bases). V gave up 5 bases and J gave up 6 bases, with 19 bases separating them. Germline V gene data show CDR1 as SGHVS and CDR2 as FQNEAQ. CDR3 length equals 16 residues. The CDR3 DNA follows: TGTGCCAGCAGCCCCAAGGACGAGGGGTTCTATGAAAAACTGTTTTTT. Protein product: CASSPKDEGFYEKLFF.

The chain combines TRBV4-2 with TRBJ1-1; a weak D match, TRBD1 (5 bases). There are 18 residues in the CDR3. Germline values: CDR1 LGHNA, CDR2 YNFKEQ. V was trimmed by 4 bases and J by 4 bases, leaving 25 bases between them. Here the CDR3 reads CASSLEGLYQHGGTEAFF. In DNA form, the CDR3 reads TGTGCCAGCAGCCTAGAGGGACTTTACCAACACGGGGGCACTGAAGCTTTCTTT.

V and J are TRBV27 and TRBJ1-1, with TRBD1 matching 7 bases. The CDR3 extends over 13 amino acids. Germline CDR1 MNHEY, CDR2 SMNVEV (reference sequence). The V gene end was trimmed by 6 bases and the J gene end by 1 base; junction bases not matched to a gene: 2. The CDR3 spells CASSRQGNTEAFF. The CDR3 DNA reads as TGTGCCAGCAGCCGACAGGGGAACACTGAAGCTTTCTTT.

This clone was detected only a few times. This chain joins TRBV5-1 and TRBJ2-1, with TRBD2 matching 12 bases. The CDR3 totals 16 residues. Per the germline V gene, CDR1 is SGHRS and CDR2 is YFSETQ. The ends lost 2 bases at V and 7 bases at J; junction bases unmatched: 7. The CDR3 nucleotides read TGCGCCAGCAGCTTTGCGACTAGCGGGAGTAGGAATGAGCAGTTCTTC. Translating it yields CASSFATSGSRNEQFF.

This chain connects TRBV7-2 to TRBJ2-5, with no clear D. V lost 8 bases and J 4 bases, leaving 14 bases between the germline ends. The germline V gene encodes CDR1 SGHTA and CDR2 FQGNSA. This CDR3 spans 13 amino acids. The CDR3 region is CASFARAGETQYF. The CDR3 DNA reads as TGTGCCAGCTTCGCCCGGGCTGGAGAGACCCAGTACTTC.

The CDR3 sequence is CASSLGVGYGYTF. The DNA for the CDR3 is TGTGCCAGCAGTCTGGGGGTCGGCTATGGCTACACCTTC. The rearrangement joins TRBV6-1 to TRBJ1-2, with D maybe TRBD1 (5 bases). The CDR3 length is 13 residues. Between the trimmed V and J ends, which lost 5 bases and 4 bases, there was a span of 11 bases. Germline V gene data show CDR1 as MNHNS and CDR2 as SASEGT.

The chain employs TRBV5-1 and TRBJ1-2; TRBD1 matches at 8 bases. Per germline, CDR1 SGHRS and CDR2 YFSETQ. Trimming removed 0 bases from V and 8 bases from J; junction bases left unmatched: 6. This CDR3 comprises 14 residues. The CDR3 here is CASSLATGAGGYTF. CDR3 DNA: TGCGCCAGCAGCTTGGCGACAGGGGCAGGGGGCTACACCTTC.

This clone was observed once. The chain is built from TRBV4-3 and TRBJ1-3, with TRBD1 identical over 8 bases. The V gene end was trimmed by 1 base and the J gene end by 5 bases; junction bases not matched to a gene: 7. This CDR3 contains 16 residues. CDR1 is LGHNA and CDR2 is YSLEER in the germline V gene. CDR3 in amino acids: CASSQGGQGARNTIYF. In DNA, the CDR3 is TGCGCCAGCAGCCAAGGTGGCCAGGGGGCAAGAAACACCATATATTTT.

The rearrangement joins TRBV19 to TRBJ1-5; D not certain. V was cut by 3 bases and J by 3 bases, with 15 bases left in between. CDR3 length equals 16 residues. Germline assignment: CDR1 LNHDA and CDR2 SQIVND (reference sequence). The CDR3 reads CASSIYFSGNNQPQHF. The CDR3 coding sequence is TGTGCCAGTAGTATTTATTTTTCAGGTAACAATCAGCCCCAGCATTTT.

The rearrangement uses TRBV11-3 and TRBJ1-5; tentative D call: TRBD1 (5 bases). Germline-derived CDR1 and CDR2 are SGHNT and YENEEA. Between the trimmed V and J ends, which lost 5 bases and 2 bases, there was a span of 16 bases. The CDR3 is 16 amino acids. The CDR3 reads CASSLPWGDRNQPQHF. CDR3 nucleotides: TGTGCCAGCAGCCTACCATGGGGGGATCGCAATCAGCCCCAGCATTTT.